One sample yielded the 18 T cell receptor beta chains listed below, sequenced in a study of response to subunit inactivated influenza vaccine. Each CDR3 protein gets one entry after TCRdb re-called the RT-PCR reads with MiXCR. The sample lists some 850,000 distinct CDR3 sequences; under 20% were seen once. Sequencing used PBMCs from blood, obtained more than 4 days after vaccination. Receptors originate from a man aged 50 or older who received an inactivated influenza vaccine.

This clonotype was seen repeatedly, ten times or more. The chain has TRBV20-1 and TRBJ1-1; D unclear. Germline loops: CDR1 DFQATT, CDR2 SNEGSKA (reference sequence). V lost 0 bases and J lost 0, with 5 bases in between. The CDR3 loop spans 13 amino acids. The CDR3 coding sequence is TGCAGTGCTAGAGATTCTATGAACACTGAAGCTTTCTTT. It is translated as CSARDSMNTEAFF.

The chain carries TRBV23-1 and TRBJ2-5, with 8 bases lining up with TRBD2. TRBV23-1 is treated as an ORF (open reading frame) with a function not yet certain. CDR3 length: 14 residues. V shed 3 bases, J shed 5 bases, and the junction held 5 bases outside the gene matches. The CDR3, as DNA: TGCGCCAGCAGTCACCAGACTAGCGCGGAGACCCAGTACTTC. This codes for CASSHQTSAETQYF.

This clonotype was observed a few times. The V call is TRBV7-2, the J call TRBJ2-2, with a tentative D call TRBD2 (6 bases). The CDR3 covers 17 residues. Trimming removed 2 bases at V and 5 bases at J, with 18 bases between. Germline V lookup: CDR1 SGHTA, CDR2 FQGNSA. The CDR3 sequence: CASSLTAGGWGTGELFF. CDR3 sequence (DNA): TGTGCCAGCAGCTTAACGGCAGGAGGGTGGGGTACCGGGGAGCTGTTTTTT.

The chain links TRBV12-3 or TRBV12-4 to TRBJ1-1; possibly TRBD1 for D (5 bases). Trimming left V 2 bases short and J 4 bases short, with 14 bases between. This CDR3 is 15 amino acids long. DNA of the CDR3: TGTGCCAGCAGTTTACTCCAGTGGAGGGGCACTGAAGCTTTCTTT. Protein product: CASSLLQWRGTEAFF.

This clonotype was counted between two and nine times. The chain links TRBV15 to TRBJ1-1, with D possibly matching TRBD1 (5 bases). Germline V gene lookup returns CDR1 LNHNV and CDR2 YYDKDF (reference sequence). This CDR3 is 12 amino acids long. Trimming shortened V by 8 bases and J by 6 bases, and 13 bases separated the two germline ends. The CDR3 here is CATGSPGAEAFF. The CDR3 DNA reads TGTGCCACCGGATCCCCGGGGGCTGAAGCTTTCTTT.

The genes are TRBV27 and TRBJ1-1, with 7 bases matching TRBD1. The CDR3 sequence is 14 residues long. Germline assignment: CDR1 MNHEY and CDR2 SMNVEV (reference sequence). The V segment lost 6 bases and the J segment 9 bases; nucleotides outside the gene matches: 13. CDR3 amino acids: CASRFTHRQGQAFF. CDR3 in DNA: TGTGCCAGCAGGTTTACCCACCGACAGGGCCAAGCTTTCTTT.

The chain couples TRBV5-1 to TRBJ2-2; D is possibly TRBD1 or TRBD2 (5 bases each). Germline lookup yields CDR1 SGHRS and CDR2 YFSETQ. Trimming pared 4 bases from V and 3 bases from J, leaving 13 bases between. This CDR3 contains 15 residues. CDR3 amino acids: CASSRQGPDTGELFF. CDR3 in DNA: TGCGCCAGCAGCCGTCAGGGACCCGACACCGGGGAGCTGTTTTTT.

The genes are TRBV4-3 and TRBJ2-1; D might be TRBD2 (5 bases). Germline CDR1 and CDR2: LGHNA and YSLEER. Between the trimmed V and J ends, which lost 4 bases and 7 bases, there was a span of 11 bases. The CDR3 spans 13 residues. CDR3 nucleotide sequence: TGCGCCAGCAGCCGGACTGACCTGAATGAGCAGTTCTTC. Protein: CASSRTDLNEQFF.

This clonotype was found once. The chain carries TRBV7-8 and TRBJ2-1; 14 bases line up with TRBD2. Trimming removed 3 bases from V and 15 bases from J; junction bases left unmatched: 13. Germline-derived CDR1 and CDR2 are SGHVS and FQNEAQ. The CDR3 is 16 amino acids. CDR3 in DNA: TGTGCCAGCAGCTTCCTCTCGACTAGCGGGGGGGCCAGAGTGTTCTTC. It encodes CASSFLSTSGGARVFF.

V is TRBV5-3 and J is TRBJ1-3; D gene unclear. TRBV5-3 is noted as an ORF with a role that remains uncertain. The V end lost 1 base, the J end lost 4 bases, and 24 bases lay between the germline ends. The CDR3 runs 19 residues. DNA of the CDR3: TGTGCCAGAAGCTTGACTCGGACGCGGGGAAAGTCAGGAGGAAACACCATATATTTT. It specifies CARSLTRTRGKSGGNTIYF.

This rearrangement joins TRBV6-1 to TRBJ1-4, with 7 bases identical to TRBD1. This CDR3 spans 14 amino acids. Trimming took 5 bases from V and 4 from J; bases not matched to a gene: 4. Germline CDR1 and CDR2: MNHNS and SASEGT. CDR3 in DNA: TGTGCCAGCAGTATTGGGACAGATAATGAAAAACTGTTTTTT. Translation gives CASSIGTDNEKLFF.

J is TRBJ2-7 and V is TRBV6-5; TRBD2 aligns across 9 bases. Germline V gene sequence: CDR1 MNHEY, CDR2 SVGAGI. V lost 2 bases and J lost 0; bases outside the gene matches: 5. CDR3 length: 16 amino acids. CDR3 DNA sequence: TGTGCCAGCAGTTACGGAAGCGGGAGGAGCTCCTACGAGCAGTACTTC. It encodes CASSYGSGRSSYEQYF.

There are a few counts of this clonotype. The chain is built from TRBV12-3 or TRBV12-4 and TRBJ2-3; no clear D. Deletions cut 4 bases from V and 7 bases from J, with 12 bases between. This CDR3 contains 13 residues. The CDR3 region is CASSSQNFYTQYF. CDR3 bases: TGTGCCAGCAGTTCCCAAAACTTTTATACGCAGTATTTT.

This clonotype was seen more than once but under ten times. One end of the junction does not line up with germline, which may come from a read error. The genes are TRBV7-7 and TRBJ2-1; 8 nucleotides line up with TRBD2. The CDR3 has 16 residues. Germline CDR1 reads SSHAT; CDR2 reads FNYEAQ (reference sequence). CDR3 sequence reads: CASSLEGTSPYNEQFF. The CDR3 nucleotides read TGTGCTAGCAGCTTAGAAGGGACTAGTCCCTACAATGAGCAGTTCTTC.

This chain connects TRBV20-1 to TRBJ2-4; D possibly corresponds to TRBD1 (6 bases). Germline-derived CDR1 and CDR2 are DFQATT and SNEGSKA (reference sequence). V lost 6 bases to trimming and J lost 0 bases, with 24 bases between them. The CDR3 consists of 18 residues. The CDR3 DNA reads TGCAGTGCCCGGAACCAGGGGAGCCAAATTCTAGCCAAAAACATTCAGTACTTC. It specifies CSARNQGSQILAKNIQYF.

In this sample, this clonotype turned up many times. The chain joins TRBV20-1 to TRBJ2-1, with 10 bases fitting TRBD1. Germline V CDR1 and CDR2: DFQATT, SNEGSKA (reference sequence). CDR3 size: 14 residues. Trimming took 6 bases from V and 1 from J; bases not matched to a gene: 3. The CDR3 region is CSARDRGSYNEQFF. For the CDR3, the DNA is TGCAGTGCCCGGGACAGGGGATCCTACAATGAGCAGTTCTTC.

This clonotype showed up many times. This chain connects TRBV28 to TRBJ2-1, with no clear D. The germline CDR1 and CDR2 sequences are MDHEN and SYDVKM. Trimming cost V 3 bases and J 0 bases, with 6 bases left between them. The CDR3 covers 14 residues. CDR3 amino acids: CASSFSYSYNEQFF. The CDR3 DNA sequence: TGTGCCAGCAGTTTCTCTTACTCCTACAATGAGCAGTTCTTC.

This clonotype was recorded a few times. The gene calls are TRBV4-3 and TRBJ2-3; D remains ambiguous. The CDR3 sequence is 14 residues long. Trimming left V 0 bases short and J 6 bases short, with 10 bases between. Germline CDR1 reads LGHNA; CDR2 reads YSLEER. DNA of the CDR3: TGCGCCAGCAGCCAAGATCTGACTGCCGATACGCAGTATTTT. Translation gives CASSQDLTADTQYF.